This T cell receptor (beta chain) was identified in a study of early T cells in non-severe SARS-CoV-2 infection. Study context: From unsorted whole blood, bulk RNA was sequenced, and the chains remained unpaired.

Molecules of cDNA were individually given unique molecular identifiers that were attached to them. One entry per CDR3 protein results from TCRdb running MiXCR on the 5' RACE reads. The table records roughly 33,000 distinct CDR3 sequences, about 5% of them present only once. The CDR3 consists of 16 residues. Unmatched junction bases numbered 12, after V lost 5 bases and J lost 8 bases. The TCR originated in an adult who was a healthcare worker with PCR-confirmed SARS-CoV-2 infection or an uninfected control (not recorded which). The specimen sequenced was whole blood. J is TRBJ1-6 and V is TRBV12-3 or TRBV12-4, with 7 bases matching TRBD1. CDR3 in amino acids: CASSNDRVRRDSPLHF. CDR3 nucleotides: TGTGCCAGCAGTAACGACAGGGTGCGGCGGGATTCACCCCTCCACTTT.